These T cell receptor beta chains were read from a single sample in a study of OX40 agonist ivuxolimab in advanced cancers. Clones were read by immunoSEQ multiplex PCR, and TCRdb kept only the in-frame ones, dropping some. This repertoire shows 35,000 to 45,000 clones, 82% found once; its top ten account for roughly 24%. This specimen consisted of CD4+ or CD8+ T cells sorted from blood, obtained in a trial of the OX40 agonist ivuxolimab. All receptors come from an adult with an advanced solid tumor such as melanoma, head and neck, liver or kidney cancer. Each CDR3 is given with its conserved first and last residue. D genes are given only for firm matches. For some rows the clone size is stated as once, few or many, or as a class when expanded; others skip it.

DNA	CDR3	size	V	D	J
TGTGCCAGCAGCATCCGAAGGGGGGGGGAAACAGATACGCAGTATTTT	CASSIRRGGETDTQYF	medium-sized	TRBV9	NA	TRBJ2-3
TGTGCCAGCAGCCAGACAGGTTACGAGCAGTACTTC	CASSQTGYEQYF	few	TRBV11-1	NA	TRBJ2-7
TGTGCCTGGAGTGCAGGGGGAGAGACCCAGTACTTC	CAWSAGGETQYF	NA	TRBV30	TRBD1	TRBJ2-5
TGTGCCAGCAGTAGCCGGGACAGCTATTACAATGAGCAGTTCTTC	CASSSRDSYYNEQFF	NA	TRBV6-6	TRBD1	TRBJ2-1
TGTGCCAGCAGATACACAGGGGTAGGTCAGCCCCAGCATTTT	CASRYTGVGQPQHF	NA	TRBV6-5	TRBD1	TRBJ1-5
TGTGCCAGCAGCTATGGGACTAGCTCGAGCACAGATACGCAGTATTTT	CASSYGTSSSTDTQYF	NA	TRBV7-3	TRBD2	TRBJ2-3
TGTGCTAGTGGTTTGGTACACCCGGGACTAGCGGGAGTTCCCGGGGAGCTGTTTTTT	CASGLVHPGLAGVPGELFF	NA	TRBV12-5	TRBD2	TRBJ2-2
TGCGCCAGCAGCCAGATCCCAACGGGGGCAGACTCCTACGAGCAGTACTTC	CASSQIPTGADSYEQYF	NA	TRBV4-1	NA	TRBJ2-7
TGTGCCAGCAGCCGGACAGGGACCCAAGAGACCCAGTACTTC	CASSRTGTQETQYF	few	TRBV7-9	TRBD1	TRBJ2-5
TGTGCCAGCAGCCGCGGGACAGGGGGCCTCGGTGGTGAAAAACTGTTTTTT	CASSRGTGGLGGEKLFF	NA	TRBV5-4	TRBD1	TRBJ1-4
TGTGCCAGCAGTGATGCCTCCTGGGGCCCCAAGGTCGAGCAGTACTTC	CASSDASWGPKVEQYF	NA	TRBV6-1	NA	TRBJ2-7
TGTGCCAGCAGCTTTTTTGGCCCTGAAGGGAATGAAAAACTGTTTTTT	CASSFFGPEGNEKLFF	NA	TRBV5-6	NA	TRBJ1-4
TGTGCCAGCAGCACCCGACTAGCGGGAGTATACGAGCAGTACTTC	CASSTRLAGVYEQYF	NA	TRBV4-2	TRBD2	TRBJ2-7
TGTGCCAGCAGTCGCGGGGACCCAGGGCAGACCTACGAGCAGTACTTC	CASSRGDPGQTYEQYF	NA	TRBV14	NA	TRBJ2-7
TGTGCCAGCAGCCTTAGTGAAAGTCGGGCCTACGAGCAGTACTTC	CASSLSESRAYEQYF	NA	TRBV9	NA	TRBJ2-7
TGTGCCAGCTCACAGGGCGGAGAGCAGTACTTC	CASSQGGEQYF	NA	TRBV7-2	NA	TRBJ2-7
TGCGCCAGCAGCTTGGGCGGGGGGCCCACCGGGGAGCTGTTTTTT	CASSLGGGPTGELFF	NA	TRBV5-1	TRBD2	TRBJ2-2
TGTGCCAGCAGGGAAACAGGGGGCAGCTACAATGAGCAGTTCTTC	CASRETGGSYNEQFF	few	TRBV2	TRBD1	TRBJ2-1
TGTGCCACCGACCCGGGAGTCTCCTACGAGCAGTACTTC	CATDPGVSYEQYF	few	TRBV2	NA	TRBJ2-7
TGTGCCAGCAGCCCCGAATTAGCGGCCGGGGAGCTGTTTTTT	CASSPELAAGELFF	NA	TRBV7-9	NA	TRBJ2-2
TGTGCCAGCAGCTCATCGGGCCCCACCTACGAGCAGTACTTC	CASSSSGPTYEQYF	NA	TRBV7-2	NA	TRBJ2-7
TGTGCCAGCTCACCATTCAGGGGCACAGATACGCAGTATTTT	CASSPFRGTDTQYF	NA	TRBV18	NA	TRBJ2-3